What follows are 27 T cell receptor beta chains derived from one specimen sequenced in a study of shared T cell receptors in the human thymus. Sequenced by immunoSEQ multiplex PCR; TCRdb stores in-frame clones only, minus some. The sample has about 660,000 clones, around 87% seen once. These same records also appear under a second study, on human thymus T cells.

The sample taken for sequencing was thymocytes. Receptors originate from a boy in the first two years of life with a congenital heart defect.

This clone was picked up a small number of times. V and J are TRBV7-6 and TRBJ2-1, with D possibly matching TRBD2 (6 bases). The V gene lost 1 base and the J gene lost 0 bases, with 10 bases spanning the gap. Germline V lookup: CDR1 SGHVS, CDR2 FNYEAQ. The CDR3 length is 16 residues. CDR3 amino acids: CASSLEEGLSYNEQFF. The CDR3 DNA is TGTGCCAGCAGCTTAGAGGAGGGGCTCTCCTACAATGAGCAGTTCTTC.

This clone showed up just once. The rearrangement uses TRBV7-2 and TRBJ1-6; D unclear. CDR3 size: 16 residues. Germline values: CDR1 SGHTA, CDR2 FQGNSA. Trimming shortened V by 2 bases and J by 4 bases, and 12 bases separated the two germline ends. CDR3 loop: CASSLISTSYNSPLHF. Written as DNA, the CDR3 is TGTGCCAGCAGCTTAATTTCAACAAGTTATAATTCACCCCTCCACTTT.

This sequence joins TRBV30 and TRBJ2-3; the match to TRBD1 covers 7 bases. J was trimmed by 4 bases and V by 8 bases; bases with no gene match: 12. CDR3 size: 14 residues. The germline CDR1 and CDR2 sequences are GTSNPN and SVGIG (reference sequence). CDR3 DNA sequence: TGTGCCGGAGGTAGGGGGCAGGGGGCAGATACGCAGTATTTT. It yields the protein CAGGRGQGADTQYF.

This chain joins TRBV6-6 and TRBJ1-5; D gene ambiguous. This CDR3 is 16 amino acids long. Trimming took off 0 bases at V and 7 bases at J, with 16 bases between the two ends. Looked up from germline, CDR1 is MNHNY and CDR2 is SVGAGI (reference sequence). The CDR3 region is CASSYSEGPKKQPQHF. The CDR3 DNA is TGTGCCAGCAGTTACTCTGAGGGTCCGAAGAAACAGCCCCAGCATTTT.

The chain links TRBV28 to TRBJ2-4; possibly TRBD1 for D (5 bases). V was clipped by 5 bases and J by 3 bases, with 14 bases between them. The CDR3 consists of 15 residues. CDR1 MDHEN and CDR2 SYDVKM come from the germline V gene. The CDR3 reads CASSPYRRGKNIQYF. For the CDR3, the DNA is TGTGCCAGCAGTCCGTACAGGAGAGGCAAAAACATTCAGTACTTC.

The table lists this clone with a count of one. The chain has TRBV29-1 and TRBJ2-3, with 9 bases lining up with TRBD2. Trimming took 7 bases from V and 3 from J; bases not matched to a gene: 5. The CDR3 loop spans 13 amino acids. CDR1 is SQVTM, CDR2 ANQGSEA, per germline. CDR3 sequence: CSETSGGTDTQYF. The CDR3 coding sequence is TGCAGCGAGACTAGCGGTGGGACAGATACGCAGTATTTT.

The V and J genes are TRBV18 and TRBJ1-4; a weak D match, TRBD1 (5 bases). Trimming pared 2 bases from V and 7 bases from J, leaving 11 bases between. This CDR3 has 14 residues. Germline V gene data show CDR1 as KGHSH and CDR2 as LQKENI. CDR3 sequence reads: CASSPGGACEKLFF. The CDR3 DNA follows: TGTGCCAGCTCACCAGGCGGGGCGTGTGAAAAACTGTTTTTT.

The V gene is TRBV2, the J gene TRBJ2-7; tentative D call: TRBD2 (5 bases). Between the trimmed V and J ends, which lost 10 bases and 2 bases, there was a span of 12 bases. Germline CDR1 SNHLY, CDR2 FYNNEI. The CDR3 consists of 12 residues. The CDR3 coding sequence is TGTGCCAACCAGCGGTTCCCCTACGAGCAGTACTTC. This gives the protein CANQRFPYEQYF.

This sequence joins TRBV7-2 and TRBJ2-7; TRBD1 agrees at 12 bases. V was clipped by 5 bases and J by 5 bases; unmatched bases: 4. Germline V CDR1 and CDR2: SGHTA, FQGNSA. The CDR3 consists of 14 residues. The CDR3 nucleotides read TGTGCCAGCAGCCCCGGGACAGGGGGCAACGAGCAGTACTTC. It yields the protein CASSPGTGGNEQYF.

This chain uses TRBV6-5 with TRBJ2-7; 10 bases match TRBD2. This CDR3 is 16 amino acids long. The ends lost 1 base at V and 5 bases at J; junction bases unmatched: 8. Germline V gene lookup returns CDR1 MNHEY and CDR2 SVGAGI. As DNA, the CDR3 is TGTGCCAGCAGTTACTTGCTAGCGGGAGATCTCCACGAGCAGTACTTC. This gives the protein CASSYLLAGDLHEQYF.

The chain employs TRBV30 and TRBJ1-4; D gene ambiguous. The CDR3 covers 11 residues. Trimming removed 2 bases from V and 8 bases from J, with 6 bases in between. Per the germline V gene, CDR1 is GTSNPN and CDR2 is SVGIG (reference sequence). In DNA, the CDR3 is TGTGCCTGGAGTTCCGGGGAAAAACTGTTTTTT. It yields the protein CAWSSGEKLFF.

The chain joins TRBV28 to TRBJ1-4, with a possible D match to TRBD1 (5 bases). CDR1 is MDHEN and CDR2 is SYDVKM in the germline V gene. The length of the CDR3 is 19 residues. V dropped 4 bases and J dropped 0 bases, with 21 bases sitting between them. The CDR3 loop is CASSSTLQGHLATNEKLFF. CDR3 nucleotide sequence: TGTGCCAGCAGTTCCACCCTCCAAGGACACCTTGCAACTAATGAAAAACTGTTTTTT.

V and J are TRBV4-3 and TRBJ2-7, with 9 bases identical to TRBD1. CDR1 and CDR2 (germline): LGHNA, YSLEER. V shed 0 bases, J shed 4 bases, and the junction held 10 bases outside the gene matches. CDR3 length equals 17 residues. CDR3 protein: CASSQDLEGQGWYEQYF. Written as DNA, the CDR3 is TGCGCCAGCAGCCAAGATCTTGAGGGACAGGGATGGTACGAGCAGTACTTC.

V gene TRBV10-1 combines with J gene TRBJ1-1, with a weak D call TRBD1 (5 bases). The CDR3 has 11 residues. Germline CDR1 WNHNN, CDR2 SYGVQD (reference sequence). The V and J ends lost 11 bases and 4 bases respectively, with 11 bases between them. The CDR3 sequence: CARGGGTEAFF. CDR3 sequence (DNA): TGCGCCCGCGGGGGTGGCACTGAAGCTTTCTTT.

This chain connects TRBV4-3 to TRBJ1-1, with D possibly being TRBD1 (5 bases). Germline CDR1 is LGHNA and CDR2 is YSLEER. CDR3 length: 17 amino acids. Trimming shortened V by 2 bases and J by 4 bases, and 20 bases separated the two germline ends. The CDR3 sequence: CASSQLLFPQGGTEAFF. In DNA form, the CDR3 reads TGCGCCAGCAGCCAACTCTTATTCCCCCAGGGTGGCACTGAAGCTTTCTTT.

V gene TRBV4-3 combines with J gene TRBJ1-5; D may be TRBD1 (5 bases). This CDR3 contains 14 residues. The germline CDR1 and CDR2 sequences are LGHNA and YSLEER. V dropped 4 bases and J dropped 4 bases, with 11 bases sitting between them. The CDR3 DNA reads as TGCGCCAGCAGCCTCAGGGTTCTTAATCAGCCCCAGCATTTT. It codes for CASSLRVLNQPQHF.

The chain employs TRBV5-1 and TRBJ1-4; a weak D match, TRBD1 (6 bases). Per germline, CDR1 SGHRS and CDR2 YFSETQ. Trimming shortened V by 1 base and J by 13 bases, and 35 bases separated the two germline ends. The CDR3 loop spans 20 amino acids. This CDR3 is CASSLKPGHISHGPQGGLFF. In nucleotides, the CDR3 is TGCGCCAGCAGCTTGAAACCGGGACACATATCCCACGGGCCCCAGGGTGGACTGTTTTTT.

The genes are TRBV9 and TRBJ2-1; 10 bases map to TRBD2. The J segment lost 4 bases and the V segment lost 4 bases, leaving 5 bases of the junction unmatched. The germline V gene encodes CDR1 SGDLS and CDR2 YYNGEE. This CDR3 region has 15 residues. CDR3 in DNA: TGTGCCAGCAGCCTTAGCGGGAGGTTTTACAATGAGCAGTTCTTC. This gives the protein CASSLSGRFYNEQFF.

This clone was picked up one time. CDR3 DNA: TGTGCCACCAGCAGAGCCTCGGGACAGGGGTATAGCAATCAGCCCCAGCATTTT. It translates to CATSRASGQGYSNQPQHF. The V call is TRBV15, the J call TRBJ1-5, with 10 bases matching TRBD1. This CDR3 spans 18 amino acids. Unmatched junction bases numbered 6, after V lost 1 base and J lost 0 bases. The V gene's germline CDR1 is LNHNV and CDR2 YYDKDF (reference sequence).

This clone was seen only once. The chain has TRBV9 and TRBJ2-1; D might be TRBD2 (5 bases). Germline V CDR1 and CDR2: SGDLS, YYNGEE. The CDR3 has 15 amino acids. V was cut by 3 bases and J by 5 bases, with 15 bases left in between. This CDR3 reads CASSAASWRHNEQFF. Here the CDR3 DNA reads TGTGCCAGCAGCGCAGCAAGTTGGAGGCACAATGAGCAGTTCTTC. Full variable domain (rest looked up from reference TRBV9 and TRBJ2-1): DSGVTQTPKHLITATGQRVTLRCSPRSGDLSVYWYQQSLDQGLQFLIQYYNGEERAKGNILERFSAQQFPDLHSELNLSSLELGDSALYFCASSAASWRHNEQFFGPGTRLTVL.

The chain is built from TRBV19 and TRBJ2-3, with TRBD2 matching over 9 bases. V lost 5 bases, J lost 3 bases, and 9 bases stayed unmatched. CDR3 length: 16 amino acids. In germline, CDR1 is LNHDA, CDR2 SQIVND (reference sequence). The CDR3 sequence is CASSLNSGSKTDTQYF. CDR3 DNA: TGTGCCAGTAGTCTCAATAGCGGGAGTAAGACAGATACGCAGTATTTT.

This CDR3 reads CASSQVAGRNGYTF. Here the CDR3 DNA reads TGCGCCAGCAGCCAAGTGGCAGGGAGGAATGGCTACACCTTC. The rearrangement joins TRBV4-3 to TRBJ1-2; TRBD1 is a possible D gene (5 bases). The CDR3 is made up of 14 amino acids. CDR1 is LGHNA and CDR2 is YSLEER in the germline V gene. Trimming removed 1 base at V and 6 bases at J, with 12 bases between.

V and J are TRBV15 and TRBJ2-5; D ambiguous. Per germline, CDR1 LNHNV and CDR2 YYDKDF (reference sequence). Trimming took off 0 bases at V and 4 bases at J, with 15 bases between the two ends. The CDR3 is made up of 16 amino acids. CDR3 DNA sequence: TGTGCCACCAGCAGAGATCTGATCGAGCTTCGAGAGACCCAGTACTTC. This gives the protein CATSRDLIELRETQYF.

This clone occurred once. The J gene is TRBJ2-1, the V gene TRBV12-5; D may be TRBD1 (7 bases). The germline CDR1 and CDR2 sequences are LGHNT and FRNRAP. Trimming shortened V by 6 bases and J by 4 bases, and 13 bases separated the two germline ends. The CDR3 extends over 14 amino acids. CDR3: CASGEGQQYNEQFF. The DNA of the CDR3 is TGTGCTAGTGGGGAGGGACAGCAATACAATGAGCAGTTCTTC.

The chain recombines TRBV14 with TRBJ2-7, with TRBD1 identical over 7 bases. The CDR3 has 21 residues. CDR1 and CDR2 from the germline V gene are SGHDN and FVKESK. V was pared by 4 bases and J by 0 bases, with 24 bases of the junction left unmatched. CDR3 DNA sequence: TGTGCCAGCAGCCCTAGACTCCGACAGGGTTTTCATCCCAAGAGCTCCTACGAGCAGTACTTC. Protein sequence: CASSPRLRQGFHPKSSYEQYF.

The J gene is TRBJ2-1, the V gene TRBV25-1; 12 bases are shared with TRBD1. The CDR3 runs to 16 residues. The germline V gene has CDR1 MGHDK and CDR2 SYGVNS. The junction had 7 bases not matched to a gene; V was cut back by 2 bases and J by 8 bases. The CDR3 sequence is CASSEKRDRGHDEQFF. As DNA, the CDR3 is TGTGCCAGCAGTGAAAAGCGGGACAGGGGGCACGATGAGCAGTTCTTC.

This chain uses TRBV7-9 with TRBJ1-2; 8 bases fit TRBD1. The CDR3 is 16 amino acids. CDR1 and CDR2 (germline): SEHNR, FQNEAQ (reference sequence). The V gene end was trimmed by 5 bases and the J gene end by 4 bases; junction bases not matched to a gene: 12. CDR3 nucleotide sequence: TGTGCCAGCAGCACCCGGGACAGGCCCAACCGCTATGGCTACACCTTC. Encoded protein: CASSTRDRPNRYGYTF.